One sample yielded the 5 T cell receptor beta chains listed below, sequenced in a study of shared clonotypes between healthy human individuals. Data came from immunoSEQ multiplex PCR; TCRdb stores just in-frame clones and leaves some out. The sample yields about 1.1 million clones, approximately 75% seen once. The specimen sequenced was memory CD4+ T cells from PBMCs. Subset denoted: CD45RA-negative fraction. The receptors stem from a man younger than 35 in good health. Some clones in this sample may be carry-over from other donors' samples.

The CDR3: CAVGPEETQYF. In DNA, the CDR3 is TGTGCCGTCGGCCCGGAAGAGACCCAGTACTTC. The chain carries TRBV2 and TRBJ2-5; D uncertain. Germline CDR1 SNHLY, CDR2 FYNNEI. V dropped 11 bases and J dropped 3 bases, with 10 bases sitting between them. The CDR3 covers 11 residues.

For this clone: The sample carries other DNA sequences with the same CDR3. The CDR3 loop reads CASSLGSGTYEQYF. In DNA form, the CDR3 reads TGTGCCAGCAGCTTAGGGTCCGGCACCTACGAGCAGTACTTC. This chain connects TRBV11-2 to TRBJ2-7; D is unresolved. Trimming took off 1 base at V and 2 bases at J, with 9 bases between the two ends. This CDR3 is 14 amino acids long. The germline CDR1 and CDR2 sequences are SGHAT and FQNNGV.

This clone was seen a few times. The CDR3 coding sequence is TGTGCCAGCAGACAAAGTTCGGCTAGCCACAATGAGCAGTTCTTC. It encodes CASRQSSASHNEQFF. The chain carries TRBV2 and TRBJ2-1, with D possibly TRBD2 on 5 matching bases. Trimming shortened V by 6 bases and J by 5 bases, and 17 bases separated the two germline ends. Germline CDR1 is SNHLY and CDR2 is FYNNEI. This CDR3 has 15 amino acids.

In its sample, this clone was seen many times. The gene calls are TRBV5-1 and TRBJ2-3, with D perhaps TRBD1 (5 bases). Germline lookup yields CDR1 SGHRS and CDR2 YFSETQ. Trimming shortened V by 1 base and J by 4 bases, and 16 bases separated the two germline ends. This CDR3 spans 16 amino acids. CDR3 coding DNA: TGCGCCAGCAGCTTGCCGGTTGGGGCCCCCGCAGATACGCAGTATTTT. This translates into CASSLPVGAPADTQYF.

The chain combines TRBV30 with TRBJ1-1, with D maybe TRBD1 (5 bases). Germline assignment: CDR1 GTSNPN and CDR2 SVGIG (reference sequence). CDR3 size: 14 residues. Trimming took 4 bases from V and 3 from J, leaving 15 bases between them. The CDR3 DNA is TGTGCCTGGACCCTAGGGGTTTTCGACACTGAAGCTTTCTTT. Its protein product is CAWTLGVFDTEAFF.